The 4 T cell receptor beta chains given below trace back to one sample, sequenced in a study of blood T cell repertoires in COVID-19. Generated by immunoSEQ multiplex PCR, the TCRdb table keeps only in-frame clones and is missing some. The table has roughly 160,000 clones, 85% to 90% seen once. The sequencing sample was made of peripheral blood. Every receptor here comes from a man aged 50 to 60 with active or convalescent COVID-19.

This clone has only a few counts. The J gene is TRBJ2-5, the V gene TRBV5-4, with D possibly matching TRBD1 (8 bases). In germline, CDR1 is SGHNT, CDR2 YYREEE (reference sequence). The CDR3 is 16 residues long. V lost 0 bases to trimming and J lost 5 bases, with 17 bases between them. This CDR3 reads CASSLEYRGGTETQYF. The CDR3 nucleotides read TGTGCCAGCAGCTTGGAGTACAGGGGGGGAACGGAGACCCAGTACTTC.

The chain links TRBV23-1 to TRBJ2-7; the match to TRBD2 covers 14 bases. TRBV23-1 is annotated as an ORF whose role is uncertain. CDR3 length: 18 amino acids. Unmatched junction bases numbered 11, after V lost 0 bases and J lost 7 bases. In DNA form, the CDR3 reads TGCGCCAGCAGTCAATCGGGCGGGACTAGCGGGGGAAGAGCTGAGCAGTACTTC. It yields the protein CASSQSGGTSGGRAEQYF.

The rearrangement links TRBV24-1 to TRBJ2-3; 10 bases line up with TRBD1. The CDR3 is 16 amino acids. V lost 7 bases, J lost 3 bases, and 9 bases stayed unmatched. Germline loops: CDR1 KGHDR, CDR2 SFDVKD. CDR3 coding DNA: TGTGCCACCAGCAGACCGGGACAGGGGATAACAGATACGCAGTATTTT. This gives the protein CATSRPGQGITDTQYF.

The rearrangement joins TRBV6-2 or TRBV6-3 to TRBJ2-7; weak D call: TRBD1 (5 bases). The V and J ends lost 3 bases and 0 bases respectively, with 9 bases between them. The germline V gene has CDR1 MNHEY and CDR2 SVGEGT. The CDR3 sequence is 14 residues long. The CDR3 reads CASSYSGISYEQYF. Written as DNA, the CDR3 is TGTGCCAGCAGTTATTCAGGGATCTCCTACGAGCAGTACTTC.